A selection of T cell receptor beta chains follows, all from one sample in a study of cytomegalovirus exposure and HLA in healthy donors. The method was immunoSEQ multiplex PCR; TCRdb's version includes in-frame clones alone and lacks a portion of them. In the table there are around 150,000 clones, approximately 80% of which are singletons. Specimen: PBMCs. Receptor source: a man aged 25 to 40 in good health and CMV-seronegative. Both conserved end residues are trimmed from each CDR3. Each record gives: V gene, CDR3 protein.

v_call: TRBV10-3; cdr3_aa: AISKPPRGSSSYNEQF
v_call: TRBV6-6; cdr3_aa: ASSLQGRSSYEQY
v_call: TRBV29-1; cdr3_aa: SVARFPDRGHEAF
v_call: TRBV5-1; cdr3_aa: ASSLDSNEQF
v_call: TRBV7-9; cdr3_aa: ASSLTGSEEEKLF
v_call: TRBV19; cdr3_aa: ASSIGRETDTQY
v_call: TRBV2; cdr3_aa: AFRGTSGTGSYNEQF
v_call: TRBV7-9; cdr3_aa: SSSPRTEAF
v_call: TRBV23-1; cdr3_aa: ASSQYEAGEAF
v_call: TRBV5-4; cdr3_aa: ASRRTGEHGYT
v_call: TRBV11-2; cdr3_aa: ASSLGRSTDTQY
v_call: TRBV5-4; cdr3_aa: ASSSQSEQY
v_call: TRBV5-1; cdr3_aa: ASSYRQGDGDSPLH
v_call: TRBV5-1; cdr3_aa: ASSPGQAGADTQY
v_call: TRBV25-1; cdr3_aa: ASSESRTGWYTEAF
v_call: TRBV29-1; cdr3_aa: SVEEPGQGTYGYT
v_call: TRBV2; cdr3_aa: ASNLDRSSYNEQF
v_call: TRBV28; cdr3_aa: ASSDTPWQF
v_call: TRBV28; cdr3_aa: ASTPQGGGELF
v_call: TRBV11-1; cdr3_aa: ASSLEARGRALIGELF
v_call: TRBV19; cdr3_aa: ASRQLAGGSYEQY
v_call: TRBV11-2; cdr3_aa: ASSPTGGTSTDTQY
v_call: TRBV18; cdr3_aa: ASSQAAGVASGSYNEQF
v_call: TRBV6-1; cdr3_aa: ASSAWTTPGTGELF
v_call: TRBV7-8; cdr3_aa: ASSLQVTNTEAF
v_call: TRBV5-1; cdr3_aa: ASSFQRDTGELF
v_call: TRBV21-1; cdr3_aa: ASSQDRVYGYT